Shown below are 4 T cell receptor beta chains from a single sample sequenced in a study of CD8 T cells in Susac syndrome. An amount of RNA that ranged from 0.5 to 1 ug was reverse transcribed with random hexamers. MiXCR, applied by TCRdb to the immunoSEQ multiplex PCR reads, yields one record per CDR3 protein. The table has roughly 150,000 distinct CDR3 sequences, around 95% seen once; the top ten hold 0.21%. Sequenced: CD8+ T cells from PBMCs. The receptor set was obtained from a human donor with multiple sclerosis.

V usage is TRBV19 and J usage is TRBJ1-5, with a weak D call TRBD1 (5 bases). Between the trimmed V and J ends, which lost 3 bases and 6 bases, there was a span of 12 bases. Germline CDR1 LNHDA, CDR2 SQIVND (reference sequence). The CDR3 is 14 residues long. The CDR3, as DNA: TGTGCCAGTAGTATCGGCGGGGGTACTCAGCCCCAGCATTTT. It encodes CASSIGGGTQPQHF. Complete variable domain (other parts from reference TRBV19 and TRBJ1-5): DGGITQSPKYLFRKEGQNVTLSCEQNLNHDAMYWYRQDPGQGLRLIYYSQIVNDFQKGDIAEGYSVSREKKESFPLTVTSAQKNPTAFYLCASSIGGGTQPQHFGDGTRLSIL.

The DNA of the CDR3 is TGTGCCAGCAGCAGGGGGCTTGACGAGCAGTACTTC. Its protein is CASSRGLDEQYF. This chain links TRBV27 with TRBJ2-7; TRBD1 matches at 8 bases. Germline loops: CDR1 MNHEY, CDR2 SMNVEV (reference sequence). The CDR3 contains 12 residues. Trimming removed 6 bases from V and 5 bases from J; junction bases left unmatched: 3.

The V gene is TRBV12-3 or TRBV12-4, the J gene TRBJ2-6; TRBD1 aligns across 10 bases. The junction had 0 bases not matched to a gene; V was cut back by 6 bases and J by 1 base. The CDR3 totals 15 residues. This chain's CDR3 is CASRGQGSGANVLTF. Here the CDR3 DNA reads TGTGCCAGCAGGGGACAGGGGTCTGGGGCCAACGTCCTGACTTTC.

V gene TRBV15 combines with J gene TRBJ2-1, with D possibly being TRBD1 (6 bases). The CDR3 contains 16 residues. Germline CDR1 and CDR2: LNHNV and YYDKDF (reference sequence). Trimming took off 1 base at V and 10 bases at J, with 20 bases between the two ends. Written as DNA, the CDR3 is TGTGCCACCAGCAGAGCACCGAACAGGGTTAACCGGGAGCAGTTCTTC. Protein: CATSRAPNRVNREQFF.